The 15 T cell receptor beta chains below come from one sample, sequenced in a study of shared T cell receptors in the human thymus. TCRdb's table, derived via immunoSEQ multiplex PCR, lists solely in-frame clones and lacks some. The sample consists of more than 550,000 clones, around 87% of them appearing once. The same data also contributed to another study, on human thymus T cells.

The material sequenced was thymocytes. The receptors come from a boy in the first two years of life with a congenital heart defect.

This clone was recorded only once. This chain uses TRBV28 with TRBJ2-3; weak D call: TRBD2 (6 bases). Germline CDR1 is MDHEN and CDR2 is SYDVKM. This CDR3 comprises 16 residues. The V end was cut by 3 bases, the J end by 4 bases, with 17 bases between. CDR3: CASSFGTARGPDTQYF. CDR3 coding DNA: TGTGCCAGCAGTTTTGGAACCGCGCGGGGCCCAGATACGCAGTATTTT.

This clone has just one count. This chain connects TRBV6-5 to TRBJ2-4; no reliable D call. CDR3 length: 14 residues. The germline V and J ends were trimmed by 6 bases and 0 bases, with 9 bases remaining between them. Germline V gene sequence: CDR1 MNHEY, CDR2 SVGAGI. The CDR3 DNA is TGTGCCAGCAGCCCGACGGGAGCCAAAAACATTCAGTACTTC. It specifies CASSPTGAKNIQYF.

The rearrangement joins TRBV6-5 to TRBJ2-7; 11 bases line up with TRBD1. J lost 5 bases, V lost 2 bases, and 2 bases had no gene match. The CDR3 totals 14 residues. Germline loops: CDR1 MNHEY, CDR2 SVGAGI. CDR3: CASSYGTGGDEQYF. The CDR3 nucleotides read TGTGCCAGCAGTTACGGGACAGGGGGAGACGAGCAGTACTTC.

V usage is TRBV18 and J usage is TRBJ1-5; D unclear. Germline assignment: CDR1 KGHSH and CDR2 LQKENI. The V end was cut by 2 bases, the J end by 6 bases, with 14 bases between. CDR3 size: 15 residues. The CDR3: CASSPIQREVQPQHF. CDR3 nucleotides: TGTGCCAGCTCACCAATACAGCGGGAGGTTCAGCCCCAGCATTTT.

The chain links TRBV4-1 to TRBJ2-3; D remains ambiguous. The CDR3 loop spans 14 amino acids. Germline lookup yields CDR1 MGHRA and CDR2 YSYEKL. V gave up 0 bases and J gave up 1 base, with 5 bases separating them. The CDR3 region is CASSQESGTDTQYF. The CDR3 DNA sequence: TGCGCCAGCAGCCAAGAATCAGGCACAGATACGCAGTATTTT.

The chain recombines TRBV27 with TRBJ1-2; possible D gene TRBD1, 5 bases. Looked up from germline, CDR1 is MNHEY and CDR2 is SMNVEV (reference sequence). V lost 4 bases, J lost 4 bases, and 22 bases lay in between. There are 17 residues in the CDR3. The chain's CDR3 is CASSSHPKGREIYGYTF. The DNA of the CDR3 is TGTGCCAGCAGTTCACACCCTAAGGGACGGGAGATCTATGGCTACACCTTC.

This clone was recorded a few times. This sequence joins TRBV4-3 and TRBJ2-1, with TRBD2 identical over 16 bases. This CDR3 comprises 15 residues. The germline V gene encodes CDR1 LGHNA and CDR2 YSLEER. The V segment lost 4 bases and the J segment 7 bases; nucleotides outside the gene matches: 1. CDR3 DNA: TGCGCCAGCAGCCCGGGACTAGCGGGGGGGAATGAGCAGTTCTTC. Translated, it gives CASSPGLAGGNEQFF.

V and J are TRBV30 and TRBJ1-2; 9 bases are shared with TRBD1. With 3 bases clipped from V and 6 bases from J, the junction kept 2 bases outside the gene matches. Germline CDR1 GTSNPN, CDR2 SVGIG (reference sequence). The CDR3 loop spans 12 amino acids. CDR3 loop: CAWSRDRDGYTF. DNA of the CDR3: TGTGCCTGGAGCAGGGACAGGGATGGCTACACCTTC.

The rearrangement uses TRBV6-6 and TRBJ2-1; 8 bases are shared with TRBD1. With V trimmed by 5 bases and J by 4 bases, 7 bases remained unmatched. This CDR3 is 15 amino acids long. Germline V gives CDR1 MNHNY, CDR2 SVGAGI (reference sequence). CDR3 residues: CASSKPGQEYNEQFF. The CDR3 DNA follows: TGTGCCAGCAGTAAACCGGGACAGGAGTACAATGAGCAGTTCTTC.

The CDR3 sequence is CASGLVRDRGRTNEQFF. The CDR3 nucleotides read TGTGCTAGTGGTTTGGTACGGGACAGGGGGCGAACCAATGAGCAGTTCTTC. This chain joins TRBV12-5 and TRBJ2-1, with 12 bases that match TRBD1. Looked up from germline, CDR1 is LGHNT and CDR2 is FRNRAP. The CDR3 spans 17 residues. Losses at the gene ends were 0 bases for V and 6 bases for J; bases not matched to a gene: 6.

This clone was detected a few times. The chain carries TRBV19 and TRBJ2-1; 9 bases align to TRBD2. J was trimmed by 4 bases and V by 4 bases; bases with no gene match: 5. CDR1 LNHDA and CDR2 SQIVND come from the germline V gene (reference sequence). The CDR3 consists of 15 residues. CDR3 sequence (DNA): TGTGCCAGTAGTAAGGCGGGAGGGCTTTACAATGAGCAGTTCTTC. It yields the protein CASSKAGGLYNEQFF.

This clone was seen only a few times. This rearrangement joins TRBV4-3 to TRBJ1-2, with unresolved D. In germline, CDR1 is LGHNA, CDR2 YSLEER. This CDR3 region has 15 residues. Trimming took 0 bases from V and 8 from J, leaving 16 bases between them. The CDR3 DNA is TGCGCCAGCAGCCAAGATCAGTCGCGGGAAAGGGGCTACACCTTC. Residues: CASSQDQSRERGYTF.

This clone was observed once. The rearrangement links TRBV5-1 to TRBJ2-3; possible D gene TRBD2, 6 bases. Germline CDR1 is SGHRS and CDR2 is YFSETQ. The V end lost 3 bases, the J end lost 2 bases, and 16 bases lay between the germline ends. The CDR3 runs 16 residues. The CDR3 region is CASSWGLGQHTDTQYF. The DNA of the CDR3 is TGCGCCAGCAGCTGGGGACTCGGGCAGCACACAGATACGCAGTATTTT.

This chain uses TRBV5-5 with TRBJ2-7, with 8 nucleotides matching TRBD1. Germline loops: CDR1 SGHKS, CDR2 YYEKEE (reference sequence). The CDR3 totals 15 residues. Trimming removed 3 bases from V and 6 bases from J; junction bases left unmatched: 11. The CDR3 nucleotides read TGTGCCAGCAGCTGGACAGGGAGACTGCAGGGCGAGCAGTACTTC. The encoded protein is CASSWTGRLQGEQYF.

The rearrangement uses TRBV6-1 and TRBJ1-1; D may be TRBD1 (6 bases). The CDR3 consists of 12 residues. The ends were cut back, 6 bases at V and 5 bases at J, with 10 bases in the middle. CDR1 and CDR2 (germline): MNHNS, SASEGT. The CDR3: CASRRGGTEAFF. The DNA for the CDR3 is TGTGCCAGCAGGAGGGGGGGAACTGAAGCTTTCTTT.